A single sample is the source of the 24 T cell receptor beta chains below, sequenced in a study of neurological immune-mediated disorders. Via MiXCR, TCRdb re-called the 5' RACE reads, giving one row per CDR3 protein. Of 30,000 to 40,000 distinct CDR3 sequences in the sample, 3.5% to 4% were seen once. The sequenced sample was PBMCs. These receptors were collected from a man aged 25-40 years with multiple sclerosis.

This clonotype was seen more than once but under ten times. The chain is built from TRBV12-3 or TRBV12-4 and TRBJ2-3; the D gene is possibly TRBD2 (6 bases). Trimming took off 7 bases at V and 0 bases at J, with 11 bases between the two ends. The CDR3 extends over 14 amino acids. CDR3 protein: CASIVAGSTDTQYF. CDR3 nucleotide sequence: TGTGCCAGCATCGTCGCGGGGAGCACAGATACGCAGTATTTT.

This clonotype was picked up many times. The chain links TRBV5-1 to TRBJ2-3, with 7 nucleotides matching TRBD2. The CDR3 has 14 residues. The ends lost 5 bases at V and 1 base at J; junction bases unmatched: 4. CDR1 and CDR2 from the germline V gene are SGHRS and YFSETQ. The CDR3 protein is CASRFTSGTDTQYF. The CDR3 DNA reads TGCGCCAGCAGGTTCACTAGCGGCACAGATACGCAGTATTTT.

The chain combines TRBV5-1 with TRBJ1-2; TRBD1 matches 7 bases. Per germline, CDR1 SGHRS and CDR2 YFSETQ. The length of the CDR3 is 15 residues. J was trimmed by 4 bases and V by 0 bases; bases with no gene match: 6. CDR3 in DNA: TGCGCCAGCAGCTTGGCCCCCGGGACAGTCTATGGCTACACCTTC. As protein: CASSLAPGTVYGYTF.

The chain is built from TRBV7-2 and TRBJ2-5, with TRBD2 matching 10 bases. V lost 0 bases to trimming and J lost 5 bases; unmatched junction nucleotides: 9. This CDR3 is built from 17 residues. Per germline, CDR1 SGHTA and CDR2 FQGNSA. CDR3 DNA sequence: TGTGCCAGCAGCTTAGCCCCAGCGGGGGGGCCTTGGGAGACCCAGTACTTC. Its translation: CASSLAPAGGPWETQYF.

The sample holds many counts of this clonotype. The rearrangement links TRBV9 to TRBJ1-1; D not certain. There are 14 residues in the CDR3. Trimming shortened V by 3 bases and J by 4 bases, and 13 bases separated the two germline ends. The germline CDR1 and CDR2 sequences are SGDLS and YYNGEE. The CDR3 region has the DNA TGTGCCAGCAGCGCCGGTCGGCTAGGCACTGAAGCTTTCTTT. The encoded protein is CASSAGRLGTEAFF.

This clonotype has a count of ten or more. J is TRBJ2-2 and V is TRBV9; no definite D call. This CDR3 has 12 residues. The germline CDR1 and CDR2 sequences are SGDLS and YYNGEE. The V gene lost 0 bases and the J gene lost 5 bases, with 2 bases spanning the gap. CDR3 in amino acids: CASSVATGELFF. As DNA, the CDR3 is TGTGCCAGCAGCGTAGCTACCGGGGAGCTGTTTTTT.

In this sample, this clonotype turned up many times. The chain uses TRBV9 and TRBJ2-5; 7 nucleotides agree with TRBD1. J gave up 5 bases and V 0 bases, and 10 bases lay outside the gene matches. This CDR3 is built from 16 residues. CDR1 is SGDLS, CDR2 YYNGEE, per germline. The CDR3 sequence is CASSVAQQGLGETQYF. For the CDR3, the DNA is TGTGCCAGCAGCGTAGCTCAACAGGGGCTGGGGGAGACCCAGTACTTC.

This clonotype has ten or more counts. As DNA, the CDR3 is TGTGCCAGCAGTGAAGTGGGGGGGTTGGAGACCCAGTACTTC. It codes for CASSEVGGLETQYF. V and J are TRBV6-1 and TRBJ2-5, with 7 bases identical to TRBD2. Looked up from germline, CDR1 is MNHNS and CDR2 is SASEGT. Germline trimming cut 1 base from V and 5 bases from J; bases unmatched to any gene: 4. This CDR3 contains 14 residues.

Concerning this clonotype: A single base separates this from a much larger clone, so it may be a read error. The chain links TRBV9 to TRBJ2-3; D is unresolved. The CDR3 runs 16 residues. The V and J ends lost 4 bases and 2 bases respectively, with 17 bases between them. CDR1 is SGDLS and CDR2 is YYNGEE in the germline V gene. The CDR3: CASSPGRRTHTDTQYF. As DNA, the CDR3 is TGTGCCAGCAGCCCCGGCCGCAGAACCCACACAGATACGCAGTATTTT.

The chain uses TRBV12-3 or TRBV12-4 and TRBJ1-4; perhaps TRBD1 as D (5 bases). The V end was cut by 1 base, the J end by 13 bases, with 16 bases between. This CDR3 contains 14 residues. The CDR3 loop reads CASSLGGGSALLFF. CDR3 DNA sequence: TGTGCCAGCAGTTTAGGGGGGGGTAGTGCATTACTGTTTTTT.

This clonotype was observed many times. The chain has TRBV15 and TRBJ1-4, with D unresolved. CDR1 LNHNV and CDR2 YYDKDF come from the germline V gene (reference sequence). The CDR3 length is 14 residues. Trimming cost V 5 bases and J 4 bases, with 11 bases left between them. CDR3 residues: CATSPSKFNEKLFF. CDR3 coding DNA: TGTGCCACCAGCCCTTCGAAGTTTAATGAAAAACTGTTTTTT. Full variable domain (missing parts from reference TRBV15 and TRBJ1-4): DAMVIQNPRYQVTQFGKPVTLSCSQTLNHNVMYWYQQKSSQAPKLLFHYYDKDFNNEADTPDNFQSRRPNTSFCFLDIRSPGLGDTAMYLCATSPSKFNEKLFFGSGTQLSVL.

The sample holds many counts of this clonotype. This chain connects TRBV4-3 to TRBJ2-7, with a tentative D call TRBD1 (6 bases). This CDR3 is built from 14 residues. The V gene lost 3 bases and the J gene lost 3 bases, with 12 bases spanning the gap. Germline assignment: CDR1 LGHNA and CDR2 YSLEER. In DNA, the CDR3 is TGCGCCAGCAGCCACGGGACAAGTTTCTACGAGCAGTACTTC. This sequence encodes CASSHGTSFYEQYF.

This clonotype is medium-sized. The CDR3 DNA follows: TGCAGTGCTAGAGATCTCTTCCAGGGGGCAGGCTACACCTTC. Protein product: CSARDLFQGAGYTF. This sequence joins TRBV20-1 and TRBJ1-2; TRBD1 matches 8 bases. Germline CDR1 and CDR2: DFQATT and SNEGSKA (reference sequence). CDR3 length: 14 amino acids. V lost 0 bases and J lost 8; bases outside the gene matches: 8.

This clonotype was seen ten or more times. This CDR3 reads CASSEGLAGGLTQYF. The CDR3 nucleotides read TGTGCCAGCAGCGAAGGACTAGCGGGGGGCCTGACCCAGTACTTC. The chain employs TRBV7-2 and TRBJ2-5, with TRBD2 matching over 14 bases. V lost 5 bases, J lost 7 bases, and 6 bases stayed unmatched. This CDR3 is 15 amino acids long. Per the germline V gene, CDR1 is SGHTA and CDR2 is FQGNSA.

This clonotype was detected many times. The V gene is TRBV20-1, the J gene TRBJ1-2; D is possibly TRBD1 (5 bases). The CDR3 sequence is 15 residues long. V dropped 1 base and J dropped 2 bases, with 14 bases sitting between them. Germline V gene data show CDR1 as DFQATT and CDR2 as SNEGSKA (reference sequence). The CDR3 reads CSARVVGTLNYGYTF. DNA for the CDR3: TGCAGTGCTAGAGTTGTCGGGACGCTGAACTATGGCTACACCTTC.

The genes are TRBV7-2 and TRBJ1-2, with no clear D. Looked up from germline, CDR1 is SGHTA and CDR2 is FQGNSA. The germline V and J ends were trimmed by 6 bases and 4 bases, with 9 bases remaining between them. This CDR3 region has 12 residues. The CDR3 spells CASSLDLYGYTF. The CDR3 bases are TGTGCCAGCAGTCTGGACCTCTATGGCTACACCTTC.

This clonotype showed up many times. The rearrangement links TRBV6-2 or TRBV6-3 to TRBJ1-1; 8 bases map to TRBD1. From germline, CDR1 is MNHEY and CDR2 SVGEGT. This CDR3 spans 13 amino acids. The junction had 9 bases not matched to a gene; V was cut back by 9 bases and J by 6 bases. CDR3 in amino acids: CASLDRVGAEAFF. DNA of the CDR3: TGTGCCAGTCTGGACAGGGTTGGCGCTGAAGCTTTCTTT.

This clonotype was counted many times. The chain carries TRBV25-1 and TRBJ1-1, with a tentative D call TRBD1 (5 bases). CDR1 and CDR2 (germline): MGHDK, SYGVNS. Trimming left V 1 base short and J 5 bases short, with 14 bases between. The CDR3 extends over 15 amino acids. In DNA form, the CDR3 reads TGTGCCAGCAGTGAATTCCGTACGGGGGTAACTGAAGCTTTCTTT. Protein: CASSEFRTGVTEAFF.

This clonotype was recorded many times. The chain uses TRBV11-2 and TRBJ1-5, with 8 positions matching TRBD1. The CDR3 extends over 13 amino acids. Germline V gene data show CDR1 as SGHAT and CDR2 as FQNNGV. The junction had 6 bases not matched to a gene; V was cut back by 5 bases and J by 9 bases. CDR3 in amino acids: CASSGQGGSPQHF. CDR3 in DNA: TGTGCCAGCAGCGGACAGGGTGGTTCGCCCCAGCATTTT.

This clonotype has ten or more counts. The chain combines TRBV5-1 with TRBJ1-2; 8 positions agree with TRBD1. CDR3 length: 13 residues. V lost 1 base, J lost 8 bases, and 4 bases stayed unmatched. Germline CDR1 SGHRS, CDR2 YFSETQ. In DNA, the CDR3 is TGCGCCAGCAGCTTGCAGGGGGCGAGAGGCTACACCTTC. Translated: CASSLQGARGYTF.

V and J are TRBV7-2 and TRBJ1-2; TRBD1 might be the D (6 bases). Trimming took 3 bases from V and 2 from J, leaving 13 bases between them. The length of the CDR3 is 15 residues. CDR1 and CDR2 from the germline V gene are SGHTA and FQGNSA. The CDR3: CASSLMRTENYGYTF. The CDR3 DNA reads TGTGCCAGCAGCTTGATGAGGACAGAAAACTATGGCTACACCTTC.

This clonotype occurred many times. The chain has TRBV7-2 and TRBJ2-3; D may be TRBD2 (6 bases). The V end lost 6 bases, the J end lost 0 bases, and 13 bases lay between the germline ends. In germline, CDR1 is SGHTA, CDR2 FQGNSA. The CDR3 has 15 residues. For the CDR3, the DNA is TGTGCCAGCAGGTTGGACTATTCTAGCACAGATACGCAGTATTTT. It codes for CASRLDYSSTDTQYF.

This clonotype was seen many times. The chain uses TRBV2 and TRBJ2-2; 11 bases line up with TRBD2. The V gene end was trimmed by 8 bases and the J gene end by 5 bases; junction bases not matched to a gene: 10. This CDR3 is 16 amino acids long. The germline gives CDR1 SNHLY, CDR2 FYNNEI. The CDR3 bases are TGTGCCAGCTGGACGACTAGCGGGGATCTAACCGGGGAGCTGTTTTTT. Its protein is CASWTTSGDLTGELFF.

This clonotype showed up many times. The rearrangement joins TRBV6-2 or TRBV6-3 to TRBJ2-7; possibly TRBD1 for D (6 bases). The CDR3 sequence is 18 residues long. Germline values: CDR1 MNHEY, CDR2 SVGEGT. V lost 7 bases and J 1 base, leaving 26 bases between the germline ends. CDR3 DNA: TGTGCCAGCACCAAACCGTGGGACACCCTGAGAGGGTCCTACGAGCAGTACTTC. It specifies CASTKPWDTLRGSYEQYF.